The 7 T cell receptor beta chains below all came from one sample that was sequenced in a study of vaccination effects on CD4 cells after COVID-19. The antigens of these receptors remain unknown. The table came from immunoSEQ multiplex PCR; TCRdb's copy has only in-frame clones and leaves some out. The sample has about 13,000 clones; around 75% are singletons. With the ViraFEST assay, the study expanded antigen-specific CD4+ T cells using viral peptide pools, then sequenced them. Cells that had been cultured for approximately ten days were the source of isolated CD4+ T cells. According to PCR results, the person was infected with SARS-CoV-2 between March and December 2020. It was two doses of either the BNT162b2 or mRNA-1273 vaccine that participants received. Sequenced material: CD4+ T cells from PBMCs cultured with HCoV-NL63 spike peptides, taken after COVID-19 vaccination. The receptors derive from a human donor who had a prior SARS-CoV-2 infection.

CDR3 sequence reads: CASSSGLLTNIQYF. Here the CDR3 DNA reads TGTGCCAGCAGTTCAGGGCTCCTTACAAACATTCAGTACTTC. The gene calls are TRBV6-5 and TRBJ2-4, with D perhaps TRBD1 (5 bases). The CDR3 spans 14 residues. Germline loops: CDR1 MNHEY, CDR2 SVGAGI. Deletions cut 4 bases from V and 6 bases from J, with 13 bases between.

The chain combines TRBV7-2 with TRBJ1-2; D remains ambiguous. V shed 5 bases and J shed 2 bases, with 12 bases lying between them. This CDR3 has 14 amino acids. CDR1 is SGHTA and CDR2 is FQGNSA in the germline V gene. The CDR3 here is CASSLSPGNYGYTF. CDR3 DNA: TGTGCCAGCAGCCTCAGCCCTGGGAACTATGGCTACACCTTC.

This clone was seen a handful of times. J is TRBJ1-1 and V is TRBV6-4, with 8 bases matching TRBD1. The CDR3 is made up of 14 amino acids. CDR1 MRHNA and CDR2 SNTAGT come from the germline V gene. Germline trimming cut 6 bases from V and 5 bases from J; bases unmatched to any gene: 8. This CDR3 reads CASRNRTGKTEAFF. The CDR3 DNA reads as TGTGCCAGCAGAAACCGGACAGGGAAGACTGAAGCTTTCTTT.

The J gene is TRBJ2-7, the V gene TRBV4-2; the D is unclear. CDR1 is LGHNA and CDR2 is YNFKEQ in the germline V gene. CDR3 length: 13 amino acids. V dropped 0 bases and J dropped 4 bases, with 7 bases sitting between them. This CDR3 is CASSQDRSYEQYF. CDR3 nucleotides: TGTGCCAGCAGCCAAGATCGCTCTTACGAGCAGTACTTC.

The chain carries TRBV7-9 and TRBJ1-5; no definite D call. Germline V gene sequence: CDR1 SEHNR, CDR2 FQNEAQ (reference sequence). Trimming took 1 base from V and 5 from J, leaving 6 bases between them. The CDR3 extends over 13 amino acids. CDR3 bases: TGTGCCAGCAGCTTAGGGAATGATCAGCCCCAGCATTTT. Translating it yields CASSLGNDQPQHF.

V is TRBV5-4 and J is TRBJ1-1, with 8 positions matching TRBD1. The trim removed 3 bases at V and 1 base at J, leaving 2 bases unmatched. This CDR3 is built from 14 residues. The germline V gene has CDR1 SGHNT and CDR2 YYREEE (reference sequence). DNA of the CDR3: TGTGCCAGCAGCTGGGACAGGTGGAACACTGAAGCTTTCTTT. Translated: CASSWDRWNTEAFF.

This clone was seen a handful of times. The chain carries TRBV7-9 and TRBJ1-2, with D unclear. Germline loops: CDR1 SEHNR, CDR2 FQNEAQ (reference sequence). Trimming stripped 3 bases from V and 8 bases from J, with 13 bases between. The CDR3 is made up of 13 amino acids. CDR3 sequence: CASSFDSGSGYTF. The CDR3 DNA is TGTGCCAGCAGCTTCGATTCAGGAAGCGGCTACACCTTC.